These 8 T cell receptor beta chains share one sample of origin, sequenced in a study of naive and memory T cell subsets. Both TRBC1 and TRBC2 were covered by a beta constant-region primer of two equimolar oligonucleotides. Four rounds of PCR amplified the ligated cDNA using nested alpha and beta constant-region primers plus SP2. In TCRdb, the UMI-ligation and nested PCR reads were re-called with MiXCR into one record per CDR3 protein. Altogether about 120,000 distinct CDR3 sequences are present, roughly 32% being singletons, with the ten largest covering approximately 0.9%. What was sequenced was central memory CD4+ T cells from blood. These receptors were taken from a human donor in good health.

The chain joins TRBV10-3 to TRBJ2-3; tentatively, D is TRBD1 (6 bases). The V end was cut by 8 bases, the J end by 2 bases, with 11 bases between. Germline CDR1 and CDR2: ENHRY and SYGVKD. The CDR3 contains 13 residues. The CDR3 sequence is CAIGQGSTDTQYF. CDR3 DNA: TGTGCCATCGGGCAGGGGTCCACAGATACGCAGTATTTT.

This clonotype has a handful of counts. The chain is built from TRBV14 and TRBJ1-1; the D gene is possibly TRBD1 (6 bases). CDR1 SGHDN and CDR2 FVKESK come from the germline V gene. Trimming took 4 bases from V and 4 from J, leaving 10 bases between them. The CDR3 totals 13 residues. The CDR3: CASSPRGSTEAFF. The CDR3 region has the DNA TGTGCCAGCAGCCCCAGGGGTAGCACTGAAGCTTTCTTT.

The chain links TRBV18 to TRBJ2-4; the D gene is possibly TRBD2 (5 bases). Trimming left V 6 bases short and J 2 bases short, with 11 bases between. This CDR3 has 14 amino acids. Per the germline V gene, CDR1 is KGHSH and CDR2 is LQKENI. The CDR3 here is CASSSTSTKNIQYF. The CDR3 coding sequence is TGTGCCAGCTCGTCCACTAGTACCAAAAACATTCAGTACTTC.

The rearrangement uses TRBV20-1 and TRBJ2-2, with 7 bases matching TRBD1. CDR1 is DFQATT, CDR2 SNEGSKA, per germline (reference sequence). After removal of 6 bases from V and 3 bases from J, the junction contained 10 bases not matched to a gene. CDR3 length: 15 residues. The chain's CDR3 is CSALEGQIHTGELFF. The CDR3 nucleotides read TGCAGTGCCCTAGAGGGACAGATACACACCGGGGAGCTGTTTTTT.

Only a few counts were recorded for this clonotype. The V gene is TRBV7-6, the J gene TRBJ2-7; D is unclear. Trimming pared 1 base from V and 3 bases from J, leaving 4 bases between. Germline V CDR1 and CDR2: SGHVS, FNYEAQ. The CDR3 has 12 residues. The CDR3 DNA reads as TGTGCCAGCAGCTTAGGGGACTACGAGCAGTACTTC. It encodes CASSLGDYEQYF. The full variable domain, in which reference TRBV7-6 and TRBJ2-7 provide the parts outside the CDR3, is GAGVSQSPRYKVTKRGQDVALRCDPISGHVSLYWYRQALGQGPEFLTYFNYEAQQDKSGLPNDRFSAERPEGSISTLTIQRTEQRDSAMYRCASSLGDYEQYFGPGTRLTVT.

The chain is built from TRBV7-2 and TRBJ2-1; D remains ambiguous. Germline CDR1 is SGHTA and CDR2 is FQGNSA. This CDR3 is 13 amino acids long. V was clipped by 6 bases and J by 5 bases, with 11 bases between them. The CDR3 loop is CASRSGTHNEQFF. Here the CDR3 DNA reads TGTGCCAGCAGGTCGGGTACTCACAATGAGCAGTTCTTC. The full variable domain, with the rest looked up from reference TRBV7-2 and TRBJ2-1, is GAGVSQSPSNKVTEKGKDVELRCDPISGHTALYWYRQSLGQGLEFLIYFQGNSAPDKSGLPSDRFSAERTGGSVSTLTIQRTQQEDSAVYLCASRSGTHNEQFFGPGTRLTVL.

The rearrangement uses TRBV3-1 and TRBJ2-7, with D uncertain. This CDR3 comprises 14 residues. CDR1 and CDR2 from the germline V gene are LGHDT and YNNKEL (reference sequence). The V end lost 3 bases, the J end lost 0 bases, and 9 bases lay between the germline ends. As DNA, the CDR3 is TGTGCCAGCAGCCAGTCAGGAACCTCCTACGAGCAGTACTTC. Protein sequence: CASSQSGTSYEQYF.

CDR3 DNA: TGTGCCTGGACCATCAGGGGACACGACTACGAGCAGTACTTC. This translates into CAWTIRGHDYEQYF. The chain couples TRBV30 to TRBJ2-7; TRBD1 might be the D (6 bases). V was trimmed by 4 bases and J by 3 bases, leaving 16 bases between them. The CDR3 extends over 14 amino acids. The V gene's germline CDR1 is GTSNPN and CDR2 SVGIG (reference sequence). The variable domain in full, completed from reference TRBV30 and TRBJ2-7, reads SQTIHQWPATLVQPVGSPLSLECTVEGTSNPNLYWYRQAAGRGLQLLFYSVGIGQISSEVPQNLSASRPQDRQFILSSKKLLLSDSGFYLCAWTIRGHDYEQYFGPGTRLTVT.